These 18 T cell receptor beta chains came from one sample sequenced in a study of T-cell reconstitution after alpha-beta-depleted transplantation in children. Unique molecular identifiers were built into the TCRbeta library. Via MiXCR, TCRdb re-called the PCR reads, giving one row per CDR3 protein. The top ten clones hold about 5% of a sample with about 480,000 distinct CDR3 sequences, roughly an eighth of them seen once. Sequenced material: PBMCs from the stem cell graft donor, taken from the stem cell graft. The origin of the receptors is a human donor who donated a stem cell graft to a child with combined immunodeficiency.

This clonotype occurred once. The V and J genes are TRBV9 and TRBJ2-1; the match to TRBD2 covers 13 bases. After removal of 0 bases from V and 6 bases from J, the junction contained 3 bases not matched to a gene. Germline lookup yields CDR1 SGDLS and CDR2 YYNGEE. CDR3 length: 16 residues. CDR3 coding DNA: TGTGCCAGCAGCGTAGGAACTAGCGGGAGGGTCAATGAGCAGTTCTTC. Translating gives CASSVGTSGRVNEQFF. Full variable domain (rest looked up from reference TRBV9 and TRBJ2-1): DSGVTQTPKHLITATGQRVTLRCSPRSGDLSVYWYQQSLDQGLQFLIQYYNGEERAKGNILERFSAQQFPDLHSELNLSSLELGDSALYFCASSVGTSGRVNEQFFGPGTRLTVL.

This clonotype was observed a handful of times. This sequence joins TRBV9 and TRBJ2-5, with D uncertain. From germline, CDR1 is SGDLS and CDR2 YYNGEE. Trimming left V 0 bases short and J 5 bases short, with 11 bases between. This CDR3 spans 14 amino acids. CDR3 in amino acids: CASSVAQSKETQYF. Written as DNA, the CDR3 is TGTGCCAGCAGCGTAGCACAATCCAAGGAGACCCAGTACTTC.

This chain connects TRBV10-3 to TRBJ1-6, with D uncertain. The CDR3 consists of 16 residues. Germline CDR1 is ENHRY and CDR2 is SYGVKD. V was clipped by 8 bases and J by 0 bases, with 14 bases between them. Written as DNA, the CDR3 is TGTGCCATCTCCAGAGACTCCAGCTCCTATAATTCACCCCTCCACTTT. Translated, it gives CAISRDSSSYNSPLHF.

This clonotype was picked up a small number of times. The genes are TRBV12-3 or TRBV12-4 and TRBJ1-6; no clear D. Trimming removed 3 bases from V and 7 bases from J, with 10 bases in between. The CDR3 contains 14 residues. In nucleotides, the CDR3 is TGTGCCAGCAGTTTTTCGGGGTTGAATTCACCCCTCCACTTT. This gives the protein CASSFSGLNSPLHF.

This clonotype was seen a handful of times. This chain connects TRBV29-1 to TRBJ2-3; 9 bases line up with TRBD1. The CDR3 is made up of 11 amino acids. Unmatched junction bases numbered 4, after V lost 1 base and J lost 14 bases. Germline-derived CDR1 and CDR2 are SQVTM and ANQGSEA. CDR3 in amino acids: CSVEGGTGWYF. In nucleotides, the CDR3 is TGCAGCGTTGAAGGAGGGACAGGGTGGTATTTT.

This clonotype was picked up a small number of times. This chain connects TRBV29-1 to TRBJ2-7; tentative D call: TRBD2 (7 bases). The CDR3 runs to 16 residues. V was trimmed by 0 bases and J by 2 bases, leaving 17 bases between them. CDR1 and CDR2 from the germline V gene are SQVTM and ANQGSEA. DNA for the CDR3: TGCAGCGTTGAAGATAGTAGAGGGGGGGGGACCTACGAGCAGTACTTC. It specifies CSVEDSRGGGTYEQYF.

The chain links TRBV6-5 to TRBJ2-3; TRBD2 matches at 7 bases. Germline CDR1 is MNHEY and CDR2 is SVGAGI. V was clipped by 4 bases and J by 6 bases; unmatched bases: 10. The CDR3 runs to 15 residues. CDR3 bases: TGTGCCAGCAGTTCGATGTTGGGCGGGAGCGATACGCAGTATTTT. This sequence encodes CASSSMLGGSDTQYF.

In its sample, this clonotype was seen many times. For the CDR3, the DNA is TGTGCCAGCAGCGGCGGGAACACTGAAGCTTTCTTT. This sequence encodes CASSGGNTEAFF. The chain joins TRBV12-3 or TRBV12-4 to TRBJ1-1; D is unresolved. The V gene lost 6 bases and the J gene lost 1 base, with 6 bases spanning the gap. The CDR3 consists of 12 residues.

This clonotype showed up just a few times. The genes are TRBV4-3 and TRBJ2-7, with D perhaps TRBD1 (5 bases). This CDR3 is built from 15 residues. V was trimmed by 1 base and J by 3 bases, leaving 13 bases between them. Germline CDR1 is LGHNA and CDR2 is YSLEER. The CDR3 region is CASSQGYQGSYEQYF. Here the CDR3 DNA reads TGCGCCAGCAGCCAAGGGTATCAGGGAAGCTACGAGCAGTACTTC.

A few counts support this clonotype. The chain uses TRBV7-8 and TRBJ2-2; 8 bases line up with TRBD1. The CDR3 has 15 amino acids. CDR1 and CDR2 from the germline V gene are SGHVS and FQNEAQ. The trim removed 1 base at V and 8 bases at J, leaving 6 bases unmatched. The CDR3 loop is CASSLERQGAGELFF. The CDR3 DNA follows: TGTGCCAGCAGCTTAGAGAGGCAGGGGGCGGGGGAGCTGTTTTTT.

This clonotype came up once. The V and J genes are TRBV2 and TRBJ2-1, with D tentatively TRBD2 (6 bases). V was shortened by 7 bases and J by 7 bases, with 20 bases between the two germline ends. This CDR3 spans 15 amino acids. Germline-derived CDR1 and CDR2 are SNHLY and FYNNEI. In DNA form, the CDR3 reads TGTGCCAGCATGATGGAAAGGGGAGGTTGGAATGAGCAGTTCTTC. Translating it yields CASMMERGGWNEQFF.

The chain carries TRBV12-5 and TRBJ2-2; 10 bases agree with TRBD2. CDR1 and CDR2 from the germline V gene are LGHNT and FRNRAP. The CDR3 runs to 17 residues. Trimming cost V 3 bases and J 1 base; bases outside gene matches: 5. CDR3 DNA sequence: TGTGCTAGTGGTTTCAACGGACTAGCGGAGAACACCGGGGAGCTGTTTTTT. This codes for CASGFNGLAENTGELFF.

This clonotype was counted at least ten times. J is TRBJ2-3 and V is TRBV12-3 or TRBV12-4; no reliable D call. The CDR3 length is 13 residues. Trimming removed 3 bases from V and 2 bases from J, with 6 bases in between. This CDR3 reads CASSLLFTDTQYF. The DNA for the CDR3 is TGTGCCAGCAGTTTGCTGTTCACAGATACGCAGTATTTT.

This clonotype has a count of ten or more. This CDR3 reads CSAVGRTSGFNEQFF. Here the CDR3 DNA reads TGCAGTGCCGTGGGCAGGACTAGCGGCTTCAATGAGCAGTTCTTC. This chain uses TRBV20-1 with TRBJ2-1, with 10 nucleotides matching TRBD2. Germline V lookup: CDR1 DFQATT, CDR2 SNEGSKA (reference sequence). V lost 6 bases to trimming and J lost 6 bases; unmatched junction nucleotides: 11. This CDR3 has 15 amino acids.

J is TRBJ2-2 and V is TRBV18, with 8 bases lining up with TRBD1. With 6 bases clipped from V and 4 bases from J, the junction kept 7 bases outside the gene matches. This CDR3 contains 15 residues. From germline, CDR1 is KGHSH and CDR2 LQKENI. For the CDR3, the DNA is TGTGCCAGCTCGTCGGACAGGGTTTTCACCGGGGAGCTGTTTTTT. Amino acids: CASSSDRVFTGELFF.

This clonotype came up a few times. The chain has TRBV7-2 and TRBJ2-1, with TRBD2 matching 9 bases. CDR1 SGHTA and CDR2 FQGNSA come from the germline V gene. V was clipped by 6 bases and J by 3 bases; unmatched bases: 3. The CDR3 runs 14 residues. The CDR3 DNA reads as TGTGCCAGCAGGCTAGCGGGGCTCTACAATGAGCAGTTCTTC. Amino acids: CASRLAGLYNEQFF. Filled out from reference TRBV7-2 and TRBJ2-1, the complete variable domain reads GAGVSQSPSNKVTEKGKDVELRCDPISGHTALYWYRQSLGQGLEFLIYFQGNSAPDKSGLPSDRFSAERTGGSVSTLTIQRTQQEDSAVYLCASRLAGLYNEQFFGPGTRLTVL.

A word on this clonotype: A read error may be the cause here, since a much bigger clone is one base away. V is TRBV7-9 and J is TRBJ2-4; D is uncertain. The CDR3 is made up of 13 amino acids. The germline V gene has CDR1 SEHNR and CDR2 FQNEAQ (reference sequence). CDR3 in DNA: TGTGCCAGCAGCACGGACGGAGAAAACATTGAGTACTTC. Translated: CASSTDGENIEYF.

The chain employs TRBV4-2 and TRBJ1-4; possibly TRBD1 for D (5 bases). Per the germline V gene, CDR1 is LGHNA and CDR2 is YNFKEQ. V shed 7 bases and J shed 4 bases, with 10 bases lying between them. The CDR3 covers 13 residues. The CDR3 DNA sequence: TGTGCCAGCAACGTCCAGGGTAATGAAAAACTGTTTTTT. Translated, it gives CASNVQGNEKLFF.